Reported below is one T cell receptor (beta chain). V lost 2 bases, J lost 5 bases, and 12 bases lay in between. CDR3 size: 14 residues. The germline CDR1 and CDR2 sequences are SGHTA and FQGNSA. This specimen belongs to a study of blood T cell repertoires in COVID-19. As for the study in general: Specimens from acute and convalescent COVID-19 originated in the United States, Italy and Spain. T cells, B-cell-depleted T cells, or PBMCs supplied cDNA or gDNA.

Per the original methods: Nucleated cell number was recorded as an estimate derived from reference gene primer amplification. Assay used: immunoSEQ multiplex PCR; TCRdb lists only in-frame clones, some missing. That table is the source of V, J and clone size, and D and trimming were worked out from the DNA. The sample lists roughly 250,000 clones, about 85% seen once, with approximately 0.94% in the top ten. The Seattle patients joined while their infection was active and were tracked longitudinally afterward. This chain uses TRBV7-2 with TRBJ1-1; perhaps TRBD1 as D (5 bases). This TCR derives from a human donor with COVID-19, enrolled during active disease. The donor label of this sample is uncertain. Material: peripheral blood. CDR3 bases: TGTGCCAGCAGCTTACAGGGCGGGATGACTGAAGCTTTCTTT. It is translated as CASSLQGGMTEAFF.